These 9 T cell receptor beta chains were sequenced from one sample in a study of cytomegalovirus exposure and HLA in healthy donors. Primers for the PCR totalled 60 Vbeta and 13 Jbeta. Clones were sequenced by immunoSEQ multiplex PCR, and TCRdb holds only the in-frame ones, with some missing. This table has around 190,000 clones, around 82% appearing once. Sequencing was carried out using PBMCs. These receptors were collected from a man aged 35-49 years in good health and CMV-seropositive.

The chain carries TRBV4-1 and TRBJ1-5; D unclear. Deletions cut 0 bases from V and 2 bases from J, with 11 bases between. The CDR3 length is 16 residues. Germline V gene sequence: CDR1 MGHRA, CDR2 YSYEKL. The CDR3 reads CASSQDPERGNQPQHF. In DNA form, the CDR3 reads TGCGCCAGCAGCCAAGACCCAGAGCGGGGCAATCAGCCCCAGCATTTT.

V and J are TRBV7-2 and TRBJ2-1, with TRBD1 as a possible D gene (6 bases). Trimming took 6 bases from V and 4 from J, leaving 10 bases between them. The CDR3 is made up of 13 amino acids. From germline, CDR1 is SGHTA and CDR2 FQGNSA. This chain's CDR3 is CASRLDRYNEQFF. CDR3 nucleotide sequence: TGTGCCAGCAGACTGGACAGATACAATGAGCAGTTCTTC.

The chain links TRBV6-1 to TRBJ2-3, with TRBD1 matching over 10 bases. The CDR3 loop spans 16 amino acids. With 4 bases clipped from V and 3 bases from J, the junction kept 7 bases outside the gene matches. Germline-derived CDR1 and CDR2 are MNHNS and SASEGT. The CDR3 bases are TGTGCCAGCAGTGCGGCCGGGACAGGGGTAACAGATACGCAGTATTTT. Protein sequence: CASSAAGTGVTDTQYF.

The chain is built from TRBV5-1 and TRBJ2-5; D gene unclear. The germline CDR1 and CDR2 sequences are SGHRS and YFSETQ. Trimming took 4 bases from V and 4 from J, leaving 11 bases between them. This CDR3 contains 13 residues. The CDR3 sequence: CASSRYSLETQYF. The CDR3 region has the DNA TGCGCCAGCAGCCGTTATTCCCTAGAGACCCAGTACTTC.

The V and J genes are TRBV28 and TRBJ1-2; D ambiguous. Trimming shortened V by 4 bases and J by 1 base, and 13 bases separated the two germline ends. Per germline, CDR1 MDHEN and CDR2 SYDVKM. The CDR3 extends over 15 amino acids. CDR3 amino acids: CASSSSQAGNYGYTF. The CDR3 nucleotides read TGTGCCAGCAGTTCCTCCCAGGCGGGTAACTATGGCTACACCTTC.

The chain employs TRBV7-6 and TRBJ2-1, with D tentatively TRBD2 (5 bases). The CDR3 extends over 13 amino acids. Germline V gene data show CDR1 as SGHVS and CDR2 as FNYEAQ. V lost 5 bases, J lost 10 bases, and 15 bases lay in between. CDR3 amino acids: CASSQNSGGEQFF. CDR3 in DNA: TGTGCCAGCAGCCAAAACTCTGGAGGCGAGCAGTTCTTC.

This chain uses TRBV30 with TRBJ1-1, with 11 positions matching TRBD1. Germline lookup yields CDR1 GTSNPN and CDR2 SVGIG (reference sequence). V dropped 4 bases and J dropped 0; count of bases not matched to a gene: 4. The CDR3 sequence is 15 residues long. CDR3 in amino acids: CAWKGQGAVNTEAFF. As DNA, the CDR3 is TGTGCCTGGAAAGGACAGGGGGCGGTGAACACTGAAGCTTTCTTT.

The rearrangement links TRBV5-1 to TRBJ2-7; possibly TRBD1 for D (6 bases). The V end lost 4 bases, the J end lost 7 bases, and 15 bases lay between the germline ends. CDR3 length: 13 residues. CDR1 is SGHRS and CDR2 is YFSETQ in the germline V gene. CDR3 sequence: CASSVDGGGEQYF. The DNA of the CDR3 is TGCGCCAGCAGCGTGGATGGGGGCGGGGAGCAGTACTTC.

The chain uses TRBV2 and TRBJ2-5, with 9 positions matching TRBD2. The CDR3 spans 13 residues. Per germline, CDR1 SNHLY and CDR2 FYNNEI. J gave up 5 bases and V 5 bases, and 3 bases lay outside the gene matches. The CDR3 loop is CASSLSGRETQYF. CDR3 coding DNA: TGTGCCAGCAGTTTAAGCGGGAGGGAGACCCAGTACTTC.